The 17 T cell receptor beta chains given below trace back to one sample, sequenced in a study of metastatic and nonmetastatic thyroid tumors. TCRdb reprocessed the PCR reads via MiXCR. The sample shows about 23,000 clones, over 20% of them seen only once. Not a single patient had been given any form of treatment at any point before undergoing thyroid surgery. The sequenced sample was blood. The source is a female donor with papillary thyroid cancer or a benign thyroid nodule (not recorded which). Some clones in this sample may be carry-over from other donors' samples.

This clone was counted ten times or more. CDR3 residues: CASRLQGRGSYEQYF. DNA for the CDR3: TGTGCCAGCAGACTACAGGGTAGGGGGTCCTACGAGCAGTACTTC. This chain joins TRBV6-2 or TRBV6-3 and TRBJ2-7, with D perhaps matching TRBD1 (6 bases). Deletions cut 6 bases from V and 1 base from J, with 16 bases between. This CDR3 is built from 15 residues. The germline CDR1 and CDR2 sequences are MNHEY and SVGEGT.

This clone has more than one count but fewer than ten. This may stem from a read error, because a much larger clone lies one nucleotide away. The chain employs TRBV19 and TRBJ2-4, with 7 bases identical to TRBD1. From germline, CDR1 is LNHDA and CDR2 SQIVND (reference sequence). The CDR3 consists of 21 residues. The V gene end was trimmed by 7 bases and the J gene end by 0 bases; junction bases not matched to a gene: 24. The CDR3 region has the DNA TGTGCCAGTACCGCGGACAGGCCCGTATCCCTCACCTCACTAGCCAAAAACATTCAGTACTTC. Protein: CASTADRPVSLTSLAKNIQYF.

This clone came up many times. This could be a read error, since a much larger clone is one nucleotide away. The rearrangement uses TRBV27 and TRBJ2-5, with TRBD2 identical over 11 bases. The CDR3 has 17 residues. V gave up 6 bases and J gave up 3 bases; unmatched junction bases: 12. CDR1 and CDR2 from the germline V gene are MNHEY and SMNVEV (reference sequence). The CDR3 sequence: CASRRTSGWGLEETQYF. The CDR3 nucleotides are TGTGCCAGCAGGCGGACTAGCGGGTGGGGACTGGAAGAGACCCAGTACTTC.

This chain links TRBV30 with TRBJ1-6; D gene ambiguous. The CDR3 sequence is 13 residues long. Germline assignment: CDR1 GTSNPN and CDR2 SVGIG (reference sequence). Trimming pared 3 bases from V and 5 bases from J, leaving 8 bases between. The CDR3 DNA sequence: TGTGCCTGGAGGCCGCTCCATAATTCACCCCTCCACTTT. Encoded protein: CAWRPLHNSPLHF. The full variable domain, completed using reference TRBV30 and TRBJ1-6, is SQTIHQWPATLVQPVGSPLSLECTVEGTSNPNLYWYRQAAGRGLQLLFYSVGIGQISSEVPQNLSASRPQDRQFILSSKKLLLSDSGFYLCAWRPLHNSPLHFGNGTRLTVT.

This clone was recorded many times. The chain couples TRBV4-1 to TRBJ2-5; 12 nucleotides match TRBD2. CDR3 size: 17 residues. The ends lost 4 bases at V and 2 bases at J; junction bases unmatched: 8. CDR1 is MGHRA, CDR2 YSYEKL, per germline. CDR3 sequence: CASSLLGLAGSQETQYF. The CDR3 DNA reads as TGCGCCAGCAGCCTCCTAGGACTAGCGGGATCTCAAGAGACCCAGTACTTC.

This clone was detected only a few times. The chain uses TRBV6-2 or TRBV6-3 and TRBJ1-6; weak D call: TRBD1 (5 bases). The germline CDR1 and CDR2 sequences are MNHEY and SVGEGT. The CDR3 extends over 16 amino acids. The ends were cut back, 2 bases at V and 9 bases at J, with 17 bases in the middle. CDR3 sequence: CASSYLDPRQSSPLHF. As DNA, the CDR3 is TGTGCCAGCAGTTACCTCGACCCCCGACAGAGTTCACCCCTCCACTTT.

This clone is medium-sized by share. The chain recombines TRBV5-5 with TRBJ1-1, with D tentatively TRBD1 (5 bases). V dropped 6 bases and J dropped 6 bases, with 9 bases sitting between them. This CDR3 spans 11 amino acids. CDR1 SGHKS and CDR2 YYEKEE come from the germline V gene (reference sequence). The CDR3 spells CASTQGAEAFF. Here the CDR3 DNA reads TGTGCCAGCACCCAGGGTGCTGAAGCTTTCTTT. The whole variable domain, filled in from reference TRBV5-5 and TRBJ1-1, reads DAGVTQSPTHLIKTRGQQVTLRCSPISGHKSVSWYQQVLGQGPQFIFQYYEKEERGRGNFPDRFSARQFPNYSSELNVNALLLGDSALYLCASTQGAEAFFGQGTRLTVV.

The genes are TRBV3-1 and TRBJ2-7; 10 bases agree with TRBD2. Germline V gene data show CDR1 as LGHDT and CDR2 as YNNKEL (reference sequence). The CDR3 has 16 residues. V was clipped by 3 bases and J by 1 base; unmatched bases: 6. CDR3 DNA sequence: TGTGCCAGCAGCCACTTTGTAGCGGGAGGATCCTACGAGCAGTACTTC. This sequence encodes CASSHFVAGGSYEQYF.

This clone occurred many times. The chain has TRBV20-1 and TRBJ2-7, with TRBD2 matching over 8 bases. Trimming at V came to 5 bases and at J to 9 bases, leaving 9 bases not matched to a gene. This CDR3 spans 12 amino acids. Germline-derived CDR1 and CDR2 are DFQATT and SNEGSKA (reference sequence). The DNA of the CDR3 is TGCAGTGCTCGGACTAGCTCTTTGGTGCAGTACTTC. This codes for CSARTSSLVQYF.

Ten or more counts support this clone. The gene calls are TRBV20-1 and TRBJ2-7, with 8 bases matching TRBD2. Germline loops: CDR1 DFQATT, CDR2 SNEGSKA (reference sequence). V shed 0 bases and J 7 bases; nucleotides not matched to a gene: 11. This CDR3 has 15 residues. CDR3 sequence reads: CSARDRFSGKGEQYF. Written as DNA, the CDR3 is TGCAGTGCTAGAGACCGATTTAGCGGGAAGGGAGAGCAGTACTTC.

Only a few counts were recorded for this clone. The junction and the germline gene differ at one end; a read error may be behind it. V and J are TRBV19 and TRBJ2-7; no reliable D call. Per the germline V gene, CDR1 is LNHDA and CDR2 is SQIVND (reference sequence). This CDR3 region has 15 residues. CDR3 sequence (DNA): TGTTCCAGTAGTGACCCCTGGGTGGATCCGCGGGAGCAGTACTTC. This gives the protein CSSSDPWVDPREQYF.

V and J are TRBV12-3 or TRBV12-4 and TRBJ2-7; TRBD2 agrees at 9 bases. The ends lost 8 bases at V and 7 bases at J; junction bases unmatched: 9. The CDR3 sequence is 13 residues long. The CDR3 sequence: CASLTGLAGEQYF. In DNA form, the CDR3 reads TGTGCCAGCCTCACGGGGCTAGCGGGAGAGCAGTACTTC.

This clone was counted many times. The chain recombines TRBV7-2 with TRBJ2-1, with 8 bases fitting TRBD1. With 4 bases clipped from V and 2 bases from J, the junction kept 13 bases outside the gene matches. This CDR3 has 18 residues. Germline CDR1 SGHTA, CDR2 FQGNSA. For the CDR3, the DNA is TGTGCCAGCAGCTCGCGAGTTGTCCAGGACAGGGCCTACAATGAGCAGTTCTTC. This codes for CASSSRVVQDRAYNEQFF.

This chain links TRBV5-4 with TRBJ1-2; D remains unclear. Per germline, CDR1 SGHNT and CDR2 YYREEE (reference sequence). This CDR3 comprises 15 residues. V was shortened by 0 bases and J by 4 bases, with 13 bases between the two germline ends. CDR3 loop: CASSLGFAVLYGYTF. In nucleotides, the CDR3 is TGTGCCAGCAGCTTGGGGTTCGCAGTGCTCTATGGCTACACCTTC.

Only one count was recorded for this clone. The rearrangement uses TRBV5-1 and TRBJ2-7; TRBD2 matches 10 bases. CDR1 SGHRS and CDR2 YFSETQ come from the germline V gene. CDR3 length: 14 amino acids. The V segment lost 7 bases and the J segment 5 bases; nucleotides outside the gene matches: 9. The CDR3 is CASWSGRASDEQYF. In DNA form, the CDR3 reads TGCGCCAGCTGGAGCGGGAGGGCGAGTGACGAGCAGTACTTC.

Worth noting for this clone: One base away lies a much larger clone, so this may be a sequencing read error. V usage is TRBV20-1 and J usage is TRBJ2-5, with D unresolved. Trimming pared 1 base from V and 1 base from J, leaving 19 bases between. CDR1 DFQATT and CDR2 SNEGSKA come from the germline V gene (reference sequence). This CDR3 spans 17 amino acids. The CDR3 protein is CSARVGPETGVQETQYF. The CDR3 nucleotides read TGCAGTGCTAGAGTAGGACCCGAAACTGGGGTCCAAGAGACCCAGTACTTC.

At least ten counts were recorded for this clone. The chain uses TRBV9 and TRBJ2-5; D might be TRBD2 (7 bases). The V gene's germline CDR1 is SGDLS and CDR2 YYNGEE. The CDR3 length is 13 residues. V was shortened by 4 bases and J by 4 bases, with 11 bases between the two germline ends. The CDR3: CASSRGGGETQYF. In nucleotides, the CDR3 is TGTGCCAGCAGCCGGGGAGGGGGAGAGACCCAGTACTTC.